Detailed here is one TCR beta chain. Per germline, CDR1 MNHEY and CDR2 SVGAGI. V shed 6 bases and J shed 0 bases, with 9 bases lying between them. The CDR3 loop spans 14 amino acids. The entry originates in a study of cytomegalovirus exposure and HLA in healthy donors. Study in general: Approximately 85 million unique TCRs from HLA-typed donors were held in an early data release.

60 Vbeta and 13 Jbeta primers were used in PCR. Some clones are missing from TCRdb's copy, which holds only in-frame ones; the method was immunoSEQ multiplex PCR. This sample has more than 150,000 clones, with roughly four fifths found just once. Sequenced input: PBMCs. The chain carries TRBV6-5 and TRBJ1-3; no firm D call. The TCR sequence derives from a man in his fifties in good health and CMV-seronegative. The CDR3 DNA is TGTGCCAGCAGCGCGGCAGACTCTGGAAACACCATATATTTT. This codes for CASSAADSGNTIYF.